These 26 T cell receptor beta chains originate from one sample sequenced in a study of shared clonotypes between healthy human individuals (dated by TCRdb to about 2020). Library construction relied on the immunoSEQ multiplex PCR assay. Here the immuneACCESS table is served through TCRdb, limited to in-frame sequences with V and J called. Missing clones are a known gap in these copies; in checked studies unresolved V genes cover under half, and the rest lacks a known reason. Across this sample there are some 1.4 million clones, with more than 95% seen only once. The ten top clones hold roughly 1.2% of the sample. Material for sequencing was naive CD4+ T cells sorted from blood. The intended sense of this specimen's cell subset or site label: CD45RA+ positively selected. The receptors originated from a man younger than 40 in good health.

The chain uses TRBV9 and TRBJ2-2, with D unresolved. Germline loops: CDR1 SGDLS, CDR2 YYNGEE. V dropped 4 bases and J dropped 3 bases, with 10 bases sitting between them. The CDR3 has 14 residues. The CDR3 loop is CASSPWADTGELFF. In DNA form, the CDR3 reads TGTGCCAGCAGCCCCTGGGCGGACACCGGGGAGCTGTTTTTT.

The chain recombines TRBV7-9 with TRBJ2-2; 8 nucleotides agree with TRBD1. Germline CDR1 reads SEHNR; CDR2 reads FQNEAQ (reference sequence). CDR3 size: 16 residues. V gave up 5 bases and J gave up 1 base; unmatched junction bases: 6. CDR3 residues: CASSRTGSGNTGELFF. DNA for the CDR3: TGTGCCAGCAGCCGGACAGGGTCAGGGAACACCGGGGAGCTGTTTTTT.

This chain connects TRBV29-1 to TRBJ1-1, with D uncertain. The V end lost 4 bases, the J end lost 2 bases, and 5 bases lay between the germline ends. Germline CDR1 and CDR2: SQVTM and ANQGSEA. The CDR3 is 11 residues long. CDR3 residues: CSVADNTEAFF. Written as DNA, the CDR3 is TGCAGCGTTGCGGATAACACTGAAGCTTTCTTT. The full variable domain, completed using reference TRBV29-1 and TRBJ1-1, is SAVISQKPSRDICQRGTSLTIQCQVDSQVTMMFWYRQQPGQSLTLIATANQGSEATYESGFVIDKFPISRPNLTFSTLTVSNMSPEDSSIYLCSVADNTEAFFGQGTRLTVV.

The gene calls are TRBV10-1 and TRBJ2-3, with TRBD1 matching over 11 bases. The CDR3 extends over 18 amino acids. CDR1 and CDR2 (germline): WNHNN, SYGVQD (reference sequence). V was clipped by 4 bases and J by 0 bases; unmatched bases: 9. CDR3 sequence (DNA): TGCGCCAGCAGTGCTCGGGACAGGGGGACTTTAAGCACAGATACGCAGTATTTT. Protein product: CASSARDRGTLSTDTQYF.

This chain connects TRBV5-4 to TRBJ2-3, with 7 nucleotides matching TRBD2. The V gene's germline CDR1 is SGHNT and CDR2 YYREEE (reference sequence). With 5 bases clipped from V and 0 bases from J, the junction kept 21 bases outside the gene matches. CDR3 size: 20 residues. The CDR3, as DNA: TGTGCCAGCAGTCCTGAGCTAGCGGCAGCTTTTACCCCTAGCACAGATACGCAGTATTTT. Translating gives CASSPELAAAFTPSTDTQYF. Drawing the rest from reference TRBV5-4 and TRBJ2-3, the complete variable domain is ETGVTQSPTHLIKTRGQQVTLRCSSQSGHNTVSWYQQALGQGPQFIFQYYREEENGRGNFPPRFSGLQFPNYSSELNVNALELDDSALYLCASSPELAAAFTPSTDTQYFGPGTRLTVL.

The rearrangement links TRBV27 to TRBJ2-3; TRBD1 matches 7 bases. The V and J ends lost 7 bases and 1 base, in that order; junction bases with no gene match: 8. CDR3 length: 15 residues. Germline CDR1 is MNHEY and CDR2 is SMNVEV (reference sequence). CDR3 DNA: TGTGCCAGCACCTTAGGACAGGCTCGCACAGATACGCAGTATTTT. Amino acids: CASTLGQARTDTQYF.

The chain joins TRBV5-1 to TRBJ2-7, with TRBD2 matching over 10 bases. Germline V lookup: CDR1 SGHRS, CDR2 YFSETQ. Unmatched junction bases numbered 4, after V lost 0 bases and J lost 4 bases. The CDR3 has 15 amino acids. CDR3 sequence (DNA): TGCGCCAGCAGCTTGGTGGCTAGCGGGGGTTACGAGCAGTACTTC. Its translation: CASSLVASGGYEQYF.

The genes are TRBV28 and TRBJ1-3, with 7 bases aligning to TRBD1. CDR3 size: 15 residues. Germline V gene data show CDR1 as MDHEN and CDR2 as SYDVKM. The ends lost 3 bases at V and 4 bases at J; junction bases unmatched: 6. Here the CDR3 DNA reads TGTGCCAGCAGTTTGAAGACAGGGAAGGGAAACACCATATATTTT. Translation: CASSLKTGKGNTIYF.

This clone was recorded only once. V gene TRBV28 combines with J gene TRBJ1-1; no clear D. Trimming shortened V by 3 bases and J by 9 bases, and 11 bases separated the two germline ends. CDR1 MDHEN and CDR2 SYDVKM come from the germline V gene. This CDR3 is 12 amino acids long. CDR3 amino acids: CASSFLGSKAFF. The CDR3 DNA reads as TGTGCCAGCAGTTTTCTGGGTTCAAAAGCTTTCTTT.

V gene TRBV5-8 combines with J gene TRBJ2-5; no clear D gene. Trimming removed 2 bases from V and 3 bases from J, with 8 bases in between. CDR1 and CDR2 (germline): SGHTS, YDEGEE. The CDR3 contains 13 residues. The CDR3 bases are TGTGCCAGCAGCTTCGTAGGGAAAGAGACCCAGTACTTC. This gives the protein CASSFVGKETQYF.

On this clone: This CDR3 is also generated by other DNA sequences in the sample. This rearrangement joins TRBV18 to TRBJ2-3; D is unresolved. Trimming shortened V by 1 base and J by 0 bases, and 5 bases separated the two germline ends. CDR3 size: 14 residues. Germline CDR1 is KGHSH and CDR2 is LQKENI. The CDR3 DNA is TGTGCCAGCTCACCACGGCAGAGCACAGATACGCAGTATTTT. Translated, it gives CASSPRQSTDTQYF.

The V gene is TRBV19, the J gene TRBJ2-3, with a possible D match to TRBD1 (6 bases). Germline V gene sequence: CDR1 LNHDA, CDR2 SQIVND (reference sequence). Trimming pared 6 bases from V and 2 bases from J, leaving 15 bases between. This CDR3 comprises 15 residues. DNA for the CDR3: TGTGCCAGTAGGGACAGTTATACCAACACAGATACGCAGTATTTT. It yields the protein CASRDSYTNTDTQYF.

The chain couples TRBV4-3 to TRBJ1-3, with TRBD1 as a possible D gene (6 bases). The germline V gene encodes CDR1 LGHNA and CDR2 YSLEER. This CDR3 has 17 amino acids. Trimming stripped 1 base from V and 0 bases from J, with 13 bases between. CDR3 residues: CASSQVTGAYSGNTIYF. Written as DNA, the CDR3 is TGCGCCAGCAGCCAAGTCACGGGGGCCTACTCTGGAAACACCATATATTTT.

The CDR3: CASSQYKGRMNTEAFF. In DNA form, the CDR3 reads TGTGCCAGCAGTCAATATAAGGGTCGCATGAACACTGAAGCTTTCTTT. The chain recombines TRBV6-4 with TRBJ1-1; D remains unclear. V was clipped by 5 bases and J by 0 bases, with 16 bases between them. The CDR3 runs to 16 residues. CDR1 is MRHNA and CDR2 is SNTAGT in the germline V gene.

The gene calls are TRBV18 and TRBJ2-5, with D possibly being TRBD2 (5 bases). The CDR3 is made up of 15 amino acids. V was clipped by 2 bases and J by 5 bases, with 15 bases between them. Germline lookup yields CDR1 KGHSH and CDR2 LQKENI. CDR3 residues: CASSPETRARETQYF. The DNA of the CDR3 is TGTGCCAGCTCACCAGAGACGAGGGCGCGGGAGACCCAGTACTTC.

The rearrangement joins TRBV18 to TRBJ1-2; possible D gene TRBD1, 5 bases. Germline values: CDR1 KGHSH, CDR2 LQKENI. Trimming removed 0 bases at V and 6 bases at J, with 14 bases between. This CDR3 contains 15 residues. Here the CDR3 reads CASSPPGGVQDGYTF. As DNA, the CDR3 is TGTGCCAGCTCACCACCGGGGGGAGTCCAGGATGGCTACACCTTC. Drawing the rest from reference TRBV18 and TRBJ1-2, the complete variable domain is NAGVMQNPRHLVRRRGQEARLRCSPMKGHSHVYWYRQLPEEGLKFMVYLQKENIIDESGMPKERFSAEFPKEGPSILRIQQVVRGDSAAYFCASSPPGGVQDGYTFGSGTRLTVV.

The rearrangement links TRBV27 to TRBJ1-1; D gene unclear. The CDR3 is made up of 14 amino acids. Germline CDR1 reads MNHEY; CDR2 reads SMNVEV (reference sequence). The germline V and J ends were trimmed by 5 bases and 1 base, with 11 bases remaining between them. In DNA form, the CDR3 reads TGTGCCAGCAGTCCCTATCAGAGGAACACTGAAGCTTTCTTT. Its protein product is CASSPYQRNTEAFF.

The rearrangement links TRBV9 to TRBJ2-3, with D possibly TRBD2 on 6 matching bases. This CDR3 comprises 15 residues. The ends were cut back, 4 bases at V and 4 bases at J, with 16 bases in the middle. Per germline, CDR1 SGDLS and CDR2 YYNGEE. CDR3 loop: CASSPRLDQSDTQYF. The CDR3 region has the DNA TGTGCCAGCAGCCCAAGACTAGATCAATCAGATACGCAGTATTTT.

This chain connects TRBV19 to TRBJ1-1, with TRBD1 matching 7 bases. CDR1 and CDR2 from the germline V gene are LNHDA and SQIVND (reference sequence). V gave up 4 bases and J gave up 9 bases; unmatched junction bases: 5. The CDR3 is made up of 12 amino acids. The CDR3 sequence is CASSNDRAKAFF. DNA for the CDR3: TGTGCCAGTAGTAACGACAGGGCCAAAGCTTTCTTT.

The chain recombines TRBV28 with TRBJ2-7; tentatively, D is TRBD1 (5 bases). Looked up from germline, CDR1 is MDHEN and CDR2 is SYDVKM. V was clipped by 7 bases and J by 3 bases, with 13 bases between them. The CDR3 contains 13 residues. Here the CDR3 reads CASNFDRHYEQYF. The CDR3 nucleotides are TGTGCCAGCAATTTCGACAGACACTACGAGCAGTACTTC. Based on the CDR3 plus reference TRBV28 and TRBJ2-7, the full variable domain is DVKVTQSSRYLVKRTGEKVFLECVQDMDHENMFWYRQDPGLGLRLIYFSYDVKMKEKGDIPEGYSVSREKKERFSLILESASTNQTSMYLCASNFDRHYEQYFGPGTRLTVT.

V gene TRBV6-6 combines with J gene TRBJ2-1; 11 bases map to TRBD2. CDR1 MNHNY and CDR2 SVGAGI come from the germline V gene (reference sequence). V was clipped by 4 bases and J by 4 bases; unmatched bases: 6. The CDR3 consists of 16 residues. CDR3 sequence: CASSFKTSGEYNEQFF. Written as DNA, the CDR3 is TGTGCCAGCAGTTTTAAGACTAGCGGGGAGTACAATGAGCAGTTCTTC.

For this clone: Other DNA variants within this sample encode the same CDR3. The chain employs TRBV18 and TRBJ1-1, with TRBD1 identical over 7 bases. The CDR3 contains 14 residues. Per germline, CDR1 KGHSH and CDR2 LQKENI. The J segment lost 1 base and the V segment lost 3 bases, leaving 2 bases of the junction unmatched. CDR3 sequence reads: CASSPTGENTEAFF. CDR3 DNA sequence: TGTGCCAGCTCACCTACAGGGGAGAACACTGAAGCTTTCTTT. The whole variable domain, filled in from reference TRBV18 and TRBJ1-1, reads NAGVMQNPRHLVRRRGQEARLRCSPMKGHSHVYWYRQLPEEGLKFMVYLQKENIIDESGMPKERFSAEFPKEGPSILRIQQVVRGDSAAYFCASSPTGENTEAFFGQGTRLTVV.

This clone was recorded once. The chain links TRBV5-1 to TRBJ1-1; tentatively, D is TRBD1 (6 bases). Trimming cost V 4 bases and J 3 bases, with 16 bases left between them. The CDR3 sequence is 15 residues long. CDR1 and CDR2 from the germline V gene are SGHRS and YFSETQ. Here the CDR3 DNA reads TGCGCCAGCAGCCCGGAGGGGGGGCGATACACTGAAGCTTTCTTT. Translated, it gives CASSPEGGRYTEAFF.

The chain joins TRBV14 to TRBJ2-1; TRBD2 agrees at 9 bases. The germline V gene has CDR1 SGHDN and CDR2 FVKESK. The CDR3 is 15 amino acids. V gave up 2 bases and J gave up 5 bases; unmatched junction bases: 4. The CDR3 sequence: CASSQTAGGNNEQFF. In DNA form, the CDR3 reads TGTGCCAGCAGCCAAACCGCGGGAGGGAACAATGAGCAGTTCTTC.

This chain joins TRBV5-1 and TRBJ2-7; D may be TRBD1 or TRBD2 (5 bases each). Trimming took off 4 bases at V and 4 bases at J, with 18 bases between the two ends. The length of the CDR3 is 15 residues. The V gene's germline CDR1 is SGHRS and CDR2 YFSETQ. The CDR3 loop reads CASSPSWGSGYEQYF. CDR3 nucleotide sequence: TGCGCCAGCAGCCCCTCGTGGGGGAGTGGATACGAGCAGTACTTC.

This chain uses TRBV10-2 with TRBJ1-3, with D perhaps TRBD1 (6 bases). The CDR3 extends over 16 amino acids. The V and J ends lost 3 bases and 4 bases respectively, with 16 bases between them. In germline, CDR1 is WSHSY, CDR2 SAAADI. CDR3 nucleotides: TGCGCCAGCAGTGATAGGGACACGATAAGCGGAAACACCATATATTTT. This codes for CASSDRDTISGNTIYF.